Sequencing of this T cell receptor beta chain was carried out in a study of T-cell reconstitution after alpha-beta-depleted transplantation in children. As it was prepared, the TCRbeta library received unique molecular identifiers. TCRdb ran MiXCR on the PCR reads and lists one entry per CDR3 protein. The sample lists about 600,000 distinct CDR3 sequences; 8% to 11% were seen once. The CDR3 spans 14 residues. Per germline, CDR1 SQVTM and CDR2 ANQGSEA. V was cut by 3 bases and J by 7 bases, with 18 bases left in between. Source: PBMCs from the stem cell graft donor, taken from the stem cell graft. J is TRBJ1-2 and V is TRBV29-1, with D unclear. The receptor's source is a human donor who donated a stem cell graft to a child with acute myeloid leukemia. The CDR3 nucleotides read TGCAGCGTTGAGGTTAAACCCCCCGGAGGTGGCTACACCTTC. Its protein is CSVEVKPPGGGYTF.